This TCR beta chain was sequenced in a study of T-cell reconstitution after alpha-beta-depleted transplantation in children. General observations from the study: Expanded graft clones numbering several hundred reportedly gave rise to alpha-beta T cells about two months after transplant. Certain patients had high TCRbeta diversity at day 60, and it came from recipient T cells and thymic progenitors that survived. From newly produced T cells came most of the T-cell counts and diversity one year after transplant.

The germline V gene encodes CDR1 DFQATT and CDR2 SNEGSKA (reference sequence). The CDR3 is 16 amino acids. A few counts support this clonotype. Its specificity is unknown. At one of its ends the junction is not consistent with the germline gene, which may arise from a read error. Unique molecular identifiers were incorporated into the prepared TCRbeta library. TCRdb recomputed calls from the PCR reads with MiXCR, one row per CDR3 protein. This sample yields about 980,000 distinct CDR3 sequences, of which around 30% are seen a single time; roughly 30% belongs to the top ten. Source: PBMCs, mostly from graft donor cells, taken 360 days after TCRalphabeta/CD19-depleted stem cell transplant. The sequence was collected from a boy in the first two years of life who had a stem cell transplant for SCID, so the T cells may come from the graft donor. The V call is TRBV20-1, the J call TRBJ2-3, with 10 positions matching TRBD2. The CDR3 protein is CSATPTSGVSTDTQYF. The DNA of the CDR3 is TGCAGTGCCACCCCTACTAGCGGGGTTAGCACGGATACGCAGTATTTT.